This TCR beta chain comes out of a study of CD8 T cells in Susac syndrome. Study summary: Active disease was present in roughly 6 of the sequenced Susac syndrome patients, and remission in roughly eight. Intravenous immunoglobulin alone or corticosteroids were being given to patients with Susac syndrome at blood draw, unless they were therapy-naive. Study-level points and caveats: No clonal expansion appeared among CD4+ T cells in Susac patients.

Regarding this clonotype: Its target is not known.

Reverse transcription of about 0.5 to 1 ug RNA used random hexamers. Across 54 Vbeta and 13 Jbeta, TCR beta CDR3 was amplified with immunoSEQ multiplex PCR. A single record per CDR3 protein comes from TCRdb applying MiXCR to the immunoSEQ multiplex PCR reads. The table lists about 240,000 distinct CDR3 sequences, 90% to 97% of them singletons, with 0.08% to 0.11% in the top ten. Sequencing was carried out using CD4+ T cells from PBMCs. This sequence originates from a human donor with Susac syndrome.

This CDR3 reads CASSQTTDTQYF. DNA for the CDR3: TGTGCCAGCAGTCAGACCACAGATACGCAGTATTTT. The rearrangement joins TRBV7-3 to TRBJ2-3; D remains unclear. Looked up from germline, CDR1 is SGHTA and CDR2 is FQGTGA. V lost 6 bases and J 2 bases, leaving 6 bases between the germline ends. This CDR3 is built from 12 residues. Together with reference TRBV7-3 and TRBJ2-3, the CDR3 gives the full variable domain: GAGVSQTPSNKVTEKGKYVELRCDPISGHTALYWYRQSLGQGPEFLIYFQGTGAADDSGLPNDRFFAVRPEGSVSTLKIQRTERGDSAVYLCASSQTTDTQYFGPGTRLTVL.